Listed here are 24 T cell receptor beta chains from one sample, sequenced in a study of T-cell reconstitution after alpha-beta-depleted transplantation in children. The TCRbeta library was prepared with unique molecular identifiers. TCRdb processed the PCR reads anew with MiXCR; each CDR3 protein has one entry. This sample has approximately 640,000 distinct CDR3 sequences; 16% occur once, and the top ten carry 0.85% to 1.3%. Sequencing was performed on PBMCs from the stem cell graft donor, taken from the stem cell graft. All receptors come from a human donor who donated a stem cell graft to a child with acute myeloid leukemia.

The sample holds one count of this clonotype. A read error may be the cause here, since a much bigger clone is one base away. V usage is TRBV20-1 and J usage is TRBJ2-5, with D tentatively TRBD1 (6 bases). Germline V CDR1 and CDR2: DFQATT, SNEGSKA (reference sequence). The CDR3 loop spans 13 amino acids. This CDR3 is CTVLRGNQETQYF. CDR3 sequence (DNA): TGCACTGTTTTGAGGGGGAACCAAGAGACCCAGTACTTC.

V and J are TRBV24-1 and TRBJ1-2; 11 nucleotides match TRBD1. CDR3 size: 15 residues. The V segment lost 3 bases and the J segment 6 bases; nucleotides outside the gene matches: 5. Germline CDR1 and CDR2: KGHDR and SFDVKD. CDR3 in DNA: TGTGCCACCAGTGATCCTGGACAGGGGGCGCATGGCTACACCTTC. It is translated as CATSDPGQGAHGYTF.

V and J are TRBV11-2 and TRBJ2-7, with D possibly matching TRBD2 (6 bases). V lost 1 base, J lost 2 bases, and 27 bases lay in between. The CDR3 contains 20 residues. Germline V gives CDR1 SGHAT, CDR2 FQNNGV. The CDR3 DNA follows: TGTGCCAGCAGCTTAGTTTTTGTTGGGACTGTGGACCAAATCACCTACGAGCAGTACTTC. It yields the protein CASSLVFVGTVDQITYEQYF.

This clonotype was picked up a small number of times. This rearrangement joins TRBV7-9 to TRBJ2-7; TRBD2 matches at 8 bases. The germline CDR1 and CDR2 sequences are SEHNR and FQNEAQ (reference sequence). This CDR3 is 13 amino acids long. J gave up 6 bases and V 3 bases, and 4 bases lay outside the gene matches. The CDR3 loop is CASSFGLAGEQYF. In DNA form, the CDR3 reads TGTGCCAGCAGCTTCGGACTAGCAGGCGAGCAGTACTTC. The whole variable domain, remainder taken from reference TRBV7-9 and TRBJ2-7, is DTGVSQNPRHKITKRGQNVTFRCDPISEHNRLYWYRQTLGQGPEFLTYFQNEAQLEKSRLLSDRFSAERPKGSFSTLEIQRTEQGDSAMYLCASSFGLAGEQYFGPGTRLTVT.

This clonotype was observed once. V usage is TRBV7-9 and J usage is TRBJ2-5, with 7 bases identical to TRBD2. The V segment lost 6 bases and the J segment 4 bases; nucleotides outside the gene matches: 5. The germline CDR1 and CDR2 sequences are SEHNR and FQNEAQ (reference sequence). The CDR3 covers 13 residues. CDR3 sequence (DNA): TGTGCCAGCAGTCACGCTAGCGGAGAGACCCAGTACTTC. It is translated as CASSHASGETQYF.

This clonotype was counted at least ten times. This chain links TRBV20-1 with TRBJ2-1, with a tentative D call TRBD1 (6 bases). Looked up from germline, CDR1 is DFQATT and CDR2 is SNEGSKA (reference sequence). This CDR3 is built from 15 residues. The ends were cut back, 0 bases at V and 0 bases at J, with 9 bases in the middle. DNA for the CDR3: TGCAGTGCTAGAGAAGCAGGGGTCTCCTACAATGAGCAGTTCTTC. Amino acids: CSAREAGVSYNEQFF.

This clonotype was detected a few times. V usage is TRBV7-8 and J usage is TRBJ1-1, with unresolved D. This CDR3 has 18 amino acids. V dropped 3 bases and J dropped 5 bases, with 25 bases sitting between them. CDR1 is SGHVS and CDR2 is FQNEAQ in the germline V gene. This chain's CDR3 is CASSFTAAQFRTGTEAFF. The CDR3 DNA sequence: TGTGCCAGCAGCTTCACCGCCGCCCAGTTTAGGACGGGGACTGAAGCTTTCTTT.

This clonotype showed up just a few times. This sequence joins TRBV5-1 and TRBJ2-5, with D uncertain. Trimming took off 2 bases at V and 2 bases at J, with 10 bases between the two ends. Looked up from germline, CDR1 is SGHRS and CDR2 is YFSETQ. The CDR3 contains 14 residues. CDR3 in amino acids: CASSFEGLQETQYF. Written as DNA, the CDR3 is TGCGCCAGCAGCTTTGAAGGGTTGCAAGAGACCCAGTACTTC. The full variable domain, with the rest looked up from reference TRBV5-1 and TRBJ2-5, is KAGVTQTPRYLIKTRGQQVTLSCSPISGHRSVSWYQQTPGQGLQFLFEYFSETQRNKGNFPGRFSGRQFSNSRSEMNVSTLELGDSALYLCASSFEGLQETQYFGPGTRLLVL.

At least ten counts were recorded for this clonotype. CDR3 sequence reads: CSASQDRAGNTIYF. DNA of the CDR3: TGCAGTGCTAGCCAGGACAGGGCCGGAAACACCATATATTTT. The V call is TRBV20-1, the J call TRBJ1-3; TRBD1 agrees at 8 bases. The J segment lost 4 bases and the V segment lost 3 bases, leaving 5 bases of the junction unmatched. The CDR3 is 14 residues long. The V gene's germline CDR1 is DFQATT and CDR2 SNEGSKA (reference sequence).

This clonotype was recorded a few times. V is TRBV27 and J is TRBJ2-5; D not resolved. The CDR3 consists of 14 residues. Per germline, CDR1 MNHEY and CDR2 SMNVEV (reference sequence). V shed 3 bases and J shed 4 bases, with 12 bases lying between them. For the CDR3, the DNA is TGTGCCAGCAGTTTTAATTCAGGTCCAGAGACCCAGTACTTC. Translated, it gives CASSFNSGPETQYF.

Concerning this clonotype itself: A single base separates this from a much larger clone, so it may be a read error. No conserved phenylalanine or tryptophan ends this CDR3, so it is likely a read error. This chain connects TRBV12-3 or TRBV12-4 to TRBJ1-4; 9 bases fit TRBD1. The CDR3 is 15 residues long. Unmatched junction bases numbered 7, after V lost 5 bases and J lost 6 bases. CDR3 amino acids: CASSPPGTGYEKLFS. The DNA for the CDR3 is TGTGCCAGCAGTCCCCCCGGGACAGGGTATGAAAAACTGTTTTCT.

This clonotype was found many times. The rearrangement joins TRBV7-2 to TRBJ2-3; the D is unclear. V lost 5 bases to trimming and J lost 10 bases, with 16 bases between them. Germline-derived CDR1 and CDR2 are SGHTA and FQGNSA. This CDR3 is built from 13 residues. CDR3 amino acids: CASSLLYADPQYF. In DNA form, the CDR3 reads TGTGCCAGCAGCCTACTATACGCTGATCCGCAGTATTTT.

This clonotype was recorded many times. The CDR3 region is CSASFSSGDFSYNEQFF. The CDR3 DNA follows: TGCAGTGCTAGTTTTAGTAGCGGAGACTTCTCCTACAATGAGCAGTTCTTC. The genes are TRBV20-1 and TRBJ2-1; D might be TRBD2 (6 bases). The CDR3 contains 17 residues. V gave up 3 bases and J gave up 0 bases, with 18 bases separating them. Germline CDR1 reads DFQATT; CDR2 reads SNEGSKA (reference sequence).

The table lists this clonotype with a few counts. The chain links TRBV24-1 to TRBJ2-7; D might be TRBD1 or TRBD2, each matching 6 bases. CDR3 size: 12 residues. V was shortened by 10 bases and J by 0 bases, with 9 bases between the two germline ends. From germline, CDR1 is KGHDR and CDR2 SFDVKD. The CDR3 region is CATEGDSYEQYF. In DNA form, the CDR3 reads TGTGCCACGGAGGGGGACTCCTACGAGCAGTACTTC.

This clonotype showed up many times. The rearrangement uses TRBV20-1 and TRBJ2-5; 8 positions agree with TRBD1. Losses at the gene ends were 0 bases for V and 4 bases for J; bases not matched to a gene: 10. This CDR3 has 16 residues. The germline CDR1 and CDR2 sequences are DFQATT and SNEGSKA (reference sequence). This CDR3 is CSARDLEVRGPETQYF. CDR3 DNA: TGCAGTGCTAGAGATCTAGAGGTCAGGGGGCCAGAGACCCAGTACTTC.

The CDR3 region is CASSPLSGGANEQFF. The CDR3 DNA is TGTGCCAGCAGCCCCTTATCGGGGGGGGCAAATGAGCAGTTCTTC. The chain uses TRBV5-4 and TRBJ2-1; 8 bases match TRBD2. The ends lost 4 bases at V and 7 bases at J; junction bases unmatched: 10. Germline V gives CDR1 SGHNT, CDR2 YYREEE (reference sequence). The CDR3 is 15 residues long.

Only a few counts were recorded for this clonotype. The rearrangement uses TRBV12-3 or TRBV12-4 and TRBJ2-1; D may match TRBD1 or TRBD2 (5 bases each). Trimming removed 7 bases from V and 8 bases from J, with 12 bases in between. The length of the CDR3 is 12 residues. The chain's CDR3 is CASTPGTDEQFF. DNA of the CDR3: TGTGCCAGCACGCCCGGGACGGATGAGCAGTTCTTC.

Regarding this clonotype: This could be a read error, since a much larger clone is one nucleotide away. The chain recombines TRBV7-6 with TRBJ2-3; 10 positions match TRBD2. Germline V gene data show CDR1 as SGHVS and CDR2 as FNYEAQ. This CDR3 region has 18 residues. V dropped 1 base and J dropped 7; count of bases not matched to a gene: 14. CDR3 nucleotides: TGTGCCAGCAGCTTAGACCCTGAGGGAGCGGGGGGGCCGAATACGCAGTATTTT. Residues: CASSLDPEGAGGPNTQYF.

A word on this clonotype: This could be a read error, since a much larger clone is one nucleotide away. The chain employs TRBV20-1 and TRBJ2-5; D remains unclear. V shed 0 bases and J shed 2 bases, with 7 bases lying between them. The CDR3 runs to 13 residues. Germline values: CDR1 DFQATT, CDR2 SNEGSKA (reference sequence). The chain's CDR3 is CSARDLRQETQYF. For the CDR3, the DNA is TGCAGTGCTAGAGATCTCCGTCAAGAGACCCAGTACTTC.

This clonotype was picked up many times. The CDR3 protein is CSARPQEGWNTIYF. For the CDR3, the DNA is TGCAGTGCTAGACCACAGGAGGGGTGGAACACCATATATTTT. The rearrangement joins TRBV20-1 to TRBJ1-3; possibly TRBD1 for D (5 bases). Trimming stripped 2 bases from V and 7 bases from J, with 15 bases between. Germline lookup yields CDR1 DFQATT and CDR2 SNEGSKA (reference sequence). This CDR3 spans 14 amino acids.

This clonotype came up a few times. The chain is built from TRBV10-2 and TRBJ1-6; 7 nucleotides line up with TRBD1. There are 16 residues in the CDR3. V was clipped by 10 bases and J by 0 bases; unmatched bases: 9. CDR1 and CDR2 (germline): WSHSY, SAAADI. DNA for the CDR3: TGCGCCACGTCGCCGGGACAGAGCTCCTATAATTCACCCCTCCACTTT. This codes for CATSPGQSSYNSPLHF.

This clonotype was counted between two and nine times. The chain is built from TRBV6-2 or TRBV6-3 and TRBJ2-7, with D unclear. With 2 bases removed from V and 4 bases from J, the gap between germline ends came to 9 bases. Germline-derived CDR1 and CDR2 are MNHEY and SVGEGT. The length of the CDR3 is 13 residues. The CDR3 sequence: CASSYDREYEQYF. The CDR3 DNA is TGTGCCAGCAGTTACGATAGGGAATACGAGCAGTACTTC.

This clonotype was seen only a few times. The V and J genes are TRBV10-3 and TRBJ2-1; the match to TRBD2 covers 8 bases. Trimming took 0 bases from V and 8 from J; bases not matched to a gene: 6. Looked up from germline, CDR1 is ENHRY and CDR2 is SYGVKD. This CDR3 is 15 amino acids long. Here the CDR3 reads CAISESRGGEDEQFF. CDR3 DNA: TGTGCCATCAGTGAGTCCCGGGGGGGCGAGGATGAGCAGTTCTTC.

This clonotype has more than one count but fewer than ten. The CDR3 DNA reads TGTGCCAGCAGCCCATCTAGAGGGATAGGTGATGGCTACACCTTC. It specifies CASSPSRGIGDGYTF. V gene TRBV7-2 combines with J gene TRBJ1-2; D is uncertain. The CDR3 totals 15 residues. Between the trimmed V and J ends, which lost 5 bases and 6 bases, there was a span of 19 bases. Germline CDR1 and CDR2: SGHTA and FQGNSA.